This T cell receptor (beta chain) was identified in a study of regulatory T cells in long-lasting Graves disease. Germline CDR1 DFQATT, CDR2 SNEGSKA (reference sequence). The CDR3 length is 14 residues. Between the trimmed V and J ends, which lost 1 base and 9 bases, there was a span of 16 bases. Broader study findings: The study found persistent patients shared more public clonotypes (roughly 3,000) than new patients (just over 950). Sampling was limited to peripheral blood rather than thyroid tissue. With persistent disease, TRBV28, TRBJ1-2 and TRBJ2-5 were the favored segments.

The time point here: persistent/refractory GD, antithyroid drugs over 5 years with positive TRAb. Making the TCR library involved RNA that had been extracted from PBMCs. At least ten counts were recorded for this clonotype. The antigen is undetermined. In building TCR beta libraries, iRepertoire HTBI primers were used together with Arm-PCR of CDR3 regions. Via MiXCR, TCRdb re-called the multiplex PCR reads, giving one row per CDR3 protein. The table includes 300,000 to 350,000 distinct CDR3 sequences, 20% detected once. This sequence originates from a female donor with Graves disease. J is TRBJ2-4 and V is TRBV20-1, with D possibly matching TRBD2 (6 bases). The sample consisted of peripheral blood mononuclear cells (PBMCs), taken when the disease was refractory, from a patient treated with antithyroid drugs. The CDR3 DNA sequence: TGCAGTGCTAGAGTTTCCGAGGGGAGGAGCATTCAGTACTTC. It is translated as CSARVSEGRSIQYF.